Sequencing of this TCR beta chain was carried out in a study of blood T cell repertoires in COVID-19. This clone was seen only a few times. The ends lost 3 bases at V and 5 bases at J; junction bases unmatched: 3. The CDR3 runs 15 residues. Germline V gene lookup returns CDR1 DFQATT and CDR2 SNEGSKA (reference sequence). Using immunoSEQ multiplex PCR, the repertoire was profiled, and TCRdb retains in-frame clones only, with some absent. The sample holds about 170,000 clones, about 86% seen once. The sequence was collected from a woman aged 55-70 years with COVID-19, enrolled during active disease. Sequenced: peripheral blood. This chain links TRBV20-1 with TRBJ2-2; TRBD2 matches at 13 bases. CDR3 sequence: CSASGLAGVTGELFF. The DNA of the CDR3 is TGCAGTGCTAGTGGACTAGCGGGAGTTACCGGGGAGCTGTTTTTT.